Shown below are 14 T cell receptor beta chains from a single sample sequenced in a study of CD8 T cells in ankylosing spondylitis. These TCRs are of unknown antigen specificity. Study-level results: Among TCR beta sequences, a motif of eight highly homologous variants appeared characteristic of ankylosing spondylitis blood.

TCRdb re-called the 5' RACE reads with MiXCR, one entry per CDR3 protein. The sample carries around 770,000 distinct CDR3 sequences, around 19% recorded once. The specimen was blood, either unsorted or a sorted T cell fraction (not recorded which). The source is a male donor with ankylosing spondylitis.

The DNA of the CDR3 is TGTGCCAGCAGCCAAACCGCGGGCTGGGGGACCCAGTACTTC. Its protein is CASSQTAGWGTQYF. The chain has TRBV7-3 and TRBJ2-5, with a tentative D call TRBD2 (5 bases). The germline gives CDR1 SGHTA, CDR2 FQGTGA. The CDR3 is 14 residues long. V was shortened by 5 bases and J by 7 bases, with 17 bases between the two germline ends.

The table lists this clonotype with a few counts. The chain links TRBV18 to TRBJ2-7, with 11 bases that match TRBD2. V lost 4 bases, J lost 0 bases, and 11 bases stayed unmatched. The CDR3 consists of 18 residues. CDR1 and CDR2 (germline): KGHSH, LQKENI. CDR3 sequence (DNA): TGTGCCAGCTCACAAACATGGACTAGCGGGTCCCCCTCCTACGAGCAGTACTTC. As protein: CASSQTWTSGSPSYEQYF.

This clonotype turned up a few times. The chain recombines TRBV5-1 with TRBJ1-1; D call uncertain. Trimming stripped 4 bases from V and 7 bases from J, with 26 bases between. The CDR3 runs 17 residues. CDR1 and CDR2 from the germline V gene are SGHRS and YFSETQ. In DNA form, the CDR3 reads TGCGCCAGCAGCGTTGCGGCGACGACGGTAAGGGCGGGTGAAGCTTTCTTT. It codes for CASSVAATTVRAGEAFF.

The chain has TRBV24-1 and TRBJ2-5; 12 positions match TRBD1. This CDR3 has 15 residues. Germline CDR1 reads KGHDR; CDR2 reads SFDVKD. The ends lost 6 bases at V and 5 bases at J; junction bases unmatched: 6. The CDR3 sequence is CATSMGQGAGETQYF. In DNA, the CDR3 is TGTGCCACCAGTATGGGACAGGGGGCTGGGGAGACCCAGTACTTC.

In DNA form, the CDR3 reads TGCAGCGCCGCGGGTGAGGAAGGCTACACCTTC. Residues: CSAAGEEGYTF. The gene calls are TRBV29-1 and TRBJ1-2; the D is unclear. V lost 7 bases and J 8 bases, leaving 14 bases between the germline ends. This CDR3 has 11 residues. The germline V gene encodes CDR1 SQVTM and CDR2 ANQGSEA. Combining the CDR3 with reference TRBV29-1 and TRBJ1-2 gives the whole variable domain SAVISQKPSRDICQRGTSLTIQCQVDSQVTMMFWYRQQPGQSLTLIATANQGSEATYESGFVIDKFPISRPNLTFSTLTVSNMSPEDSSIYLCSAAGEEGYTFGSGTRLTVV.

The rearrangement uses TRBV20-1 and TRBJ1-3; no clear D. CDR3 length: 13 residues. From germline, CDR1 is DFQATT and CDR2 SNEGSKA (reference sequence). V lost 0 bases and J lost 8, with 11 bases in between. This CDR3 is CSARDSQRDTIYF. The CDR3 region has the DNA TGCAGTGCTAGAGACAGTCAGCGTGACACCATATATTTT.

The sample holds a few counts of this clonotype. The chain is built from TRBV20-1 and TRBJ1-2; D is unresolved. The V gene's germline CDR1 is DFQATT and CDR2 SNEGSKA (reference sequence). V lost 6 bases and J 7 bases, leaving 15 bases between the germline ends. The CDR3 is made up of 12 amino acids. CDR3 nucleotides: TGCAGTGCCTGGAGGGATGCCTTTGGCTACACCTTC. Translation: CSAWRDAFGYTF.

This clonotype was observed a few times. V gene TRBV24-1 combines with J gene TRBJ2-1, with TRBD1 matching over 7 bases. CDR3 length equals 18 residues. After removal of 0 bases from V and 2 bases from J, the junction contained 9 bases not matched to a gene. CDR1 KGHDR and CDR2 SFDVKD come from the germline V gene. The CDR3 DNA is TGTGCCACCAGTGATTTGGGGCCCGGGACAGCCGCCTACAATGAGCAGTTCTTC. As protein: CATSDLGPGTAAYNEQFF.

This clonotype was seen more than once but under ten times. The genes are TRBV6-2 or TRBV6-3 and TRBJ2-1; D is perhaps TRBD2 (7 bases). This CDR3 is 15 amino acids long. Germline V gives CDR1 MNHEY, CDR2 SVGEGT. With 5 bases removed from V and 7 bases from J, the gap between germline ends came to 18 bases. CDR3 loop: CASSPLGGARNEQFF. CDR3 nucleotide sequence: TGTGCCAGCAGTCCCTTAGGGGGGGCCCGGAATGAGCAGTTCTTC.

This clonotype was recorded many times. The chain is built from TRBV12-3 or TRBV12-4 and TRBJ2-1; either TRBD1 or TRBD2 may supply D (6 bases each). V shed 1 base and J shed 4 bases, with 14 bases lying between them. This CDR3 contains 16 residues. CDR3 residues: CASSLVLGGLYNEQFF. CDR3 nucleotides: TGTGCCAGCAGTTTAGTACTAGGGGGGCTTTACAATGAGCAGTTCTTC.

This clonotype was counted only a few times. The CDR3 protein is CASLRPTVPDRLYGYTF. In DNA form, the CDR3 reads TGTGCCAGTTTACGACCGACAGTTCCTGATCGCCTATATGGCTACACCTTC. This chain connects TRBV28 to TRBJ1-2; possibly TRBD1 for D (5 bases). CDR1 is MDHEN, CDR2 SYDVKM, per germline. CDR3 size: 17 residues. Trimming shortened V by 9 bases and J by 5 bases, and 28 bases separated the two germline ends.

There are many counts of this clonotype. V gene TRBV29-1 combines with J gene TRBJ2-7; D gene unclear. CDR1 is SQVTM, CDR2 ANQGSEA, per germline. With 0 bases removed from V and 2 bases from J, the gap between germline ends came to 5 bases. The length of the CDR3 is 12 residues. The CDR3 region has the DNA TGCAGCGTTGAAGATGCAACCTACGAGCAGTACTTC. It codes for CSVEDATYEQYF.

The chain links TRBV10-2 to TRBJ2-4, with 8 positions matching TRBD2. The CDR3 consists of 20 residues. Trimming took 3 bases from V and 6 from J; bases not matched to a gene: 22. In germline, CDR1 is WSHSY, CDR2 SAAADI. CDR3 sequence (DNA): TGCGCCAGCAGTGACCTCATCGGCGGCGGGGGCCCCGGGAGGGTAAACATTCAGTACTTC. The encoded protein is CASSDLIGGGGPGRVNIQYF.

A few counts support this clonotype. The CDR3 reads CASSFGWPGEKLFF. CDR3 sequence (DNA): TGTGCCAGCAGTTTTGGGTGGCCAGGGGAAAAACTGTTTTTT. The rearrangement joins TRBV27 to TRBJ1-4; TRBD1 might be the D (5 bases). CDR1 and CDR2 (germline): MNHEY, SMNVEV (reference sequence). The CDR3 extends over 14 amino acids. The germline V and J ends were trimmed by 3 bases and 8 bases, with 13 bases remaining between them.